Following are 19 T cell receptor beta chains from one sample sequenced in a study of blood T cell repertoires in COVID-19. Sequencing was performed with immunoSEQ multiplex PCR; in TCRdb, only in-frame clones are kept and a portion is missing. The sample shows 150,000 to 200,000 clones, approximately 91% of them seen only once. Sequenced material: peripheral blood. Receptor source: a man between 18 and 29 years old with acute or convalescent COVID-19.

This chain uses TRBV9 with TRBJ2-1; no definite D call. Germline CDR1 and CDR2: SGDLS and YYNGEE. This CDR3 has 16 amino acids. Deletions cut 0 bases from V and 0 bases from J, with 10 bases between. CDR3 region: CASSVGSVDSYNEQFF. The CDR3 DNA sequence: TGTGCCAGCAGCGTAGGGTCGGTTGACTCCTACAATGAGCAGTTCTTC.

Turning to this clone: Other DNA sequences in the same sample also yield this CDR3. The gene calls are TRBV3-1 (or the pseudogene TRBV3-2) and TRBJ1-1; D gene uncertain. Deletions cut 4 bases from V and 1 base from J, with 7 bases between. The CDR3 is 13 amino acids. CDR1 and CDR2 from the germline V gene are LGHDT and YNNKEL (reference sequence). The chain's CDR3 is CASSPAGNTEAFF. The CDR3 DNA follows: TGTGCCAGCAGCCCGGCAGGGAACACTGAAGCTTTCTTT.

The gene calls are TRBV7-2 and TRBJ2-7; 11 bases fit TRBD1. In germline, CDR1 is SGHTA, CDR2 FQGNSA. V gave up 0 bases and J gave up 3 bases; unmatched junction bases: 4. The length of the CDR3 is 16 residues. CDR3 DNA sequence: TGTGCCAGCAGCTTAGCACCGGGACAGGGGGTCTACGAGCAGTACTTC. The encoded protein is CASSLAPGQGVYEQYF.

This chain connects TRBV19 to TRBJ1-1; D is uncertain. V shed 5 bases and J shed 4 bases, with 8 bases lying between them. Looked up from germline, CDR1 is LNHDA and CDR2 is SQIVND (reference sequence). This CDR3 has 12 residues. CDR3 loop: CASSSGFTEAFF. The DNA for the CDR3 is TGTGCCAGTAGTTCCGGGTTCACTGAAGCTTTCTTT.

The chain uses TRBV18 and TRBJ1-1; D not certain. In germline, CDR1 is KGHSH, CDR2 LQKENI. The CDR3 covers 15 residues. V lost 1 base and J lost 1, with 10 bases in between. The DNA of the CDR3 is TGTGCCAGCTCACCACGGGAGGCGGGGAACACTGAAGCTTTCTTT. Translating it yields CASSPREAGNTEAFF. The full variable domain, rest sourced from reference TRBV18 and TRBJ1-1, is NAGVMQNPRHLVRRRGQEARLRCSPMKGHSHVYWYRQLPEEGLKFMVYLQKENIIDESGMPKERFSAEFPKEGPSILRIQQVVRGDSAAYFCASSPREAGNTEAFFGQGTRLTVV.

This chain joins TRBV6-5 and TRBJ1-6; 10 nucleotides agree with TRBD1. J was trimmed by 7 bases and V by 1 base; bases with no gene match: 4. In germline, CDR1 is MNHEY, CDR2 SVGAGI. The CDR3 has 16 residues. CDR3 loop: CASSYFPGQGNSPLHF. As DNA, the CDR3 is TGTGCCAGCAGTTACTTCCCGGGACAGGGGAATTCACCCCTCCACTTT.

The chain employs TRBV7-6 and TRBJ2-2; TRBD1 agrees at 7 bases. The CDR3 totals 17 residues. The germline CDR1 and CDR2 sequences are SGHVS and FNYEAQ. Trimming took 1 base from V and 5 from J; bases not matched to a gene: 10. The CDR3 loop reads CASSLEDRSSKTGELFF. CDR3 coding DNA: TGTGCCAGCAGCTTAGAGGACAGGAGTAGTAAAACCGGGGAGCTGTTTTTT. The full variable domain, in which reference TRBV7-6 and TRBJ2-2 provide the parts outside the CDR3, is GAGVSQSPRYKVTKRGQDVALRCDPISGHVSLYWYRQALGQGPEFLTYFNYEAQQDKSGLPNDRFSAERPEGSISTLTIQRTEQRDSAMYRCASSLEDRSSKTGELFFGEGSRLTVL.

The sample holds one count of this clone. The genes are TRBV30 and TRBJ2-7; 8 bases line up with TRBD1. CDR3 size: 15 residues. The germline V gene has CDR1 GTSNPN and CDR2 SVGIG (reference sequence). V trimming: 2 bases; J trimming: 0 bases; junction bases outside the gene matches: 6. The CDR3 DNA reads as TGTGCCTGGAGTACCCGGGACAGGTACTCCTACGAGCAGTACTTC. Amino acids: CAWSTRDRYSYEQYF.

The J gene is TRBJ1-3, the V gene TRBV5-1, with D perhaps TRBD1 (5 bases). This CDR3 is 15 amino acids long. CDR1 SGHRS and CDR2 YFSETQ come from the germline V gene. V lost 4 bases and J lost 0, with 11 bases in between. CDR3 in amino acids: CASSDPGVSGNTIYF. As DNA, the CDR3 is TGCGCCAGCAGCGACCCGGGGGTCTCTGGAAACACCATATATTTT. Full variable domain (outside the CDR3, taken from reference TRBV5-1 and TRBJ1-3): KAGVTQTPRYLIKTRGQQVTLSCSPISGHRSVSWYQQTPGQGLQFLFEYFSETQRNKGNFPGRFSGRQFSNSRSEMNVSTLELGDSALYLCASSDPGVSGNTIYFGEGSWLTVV.

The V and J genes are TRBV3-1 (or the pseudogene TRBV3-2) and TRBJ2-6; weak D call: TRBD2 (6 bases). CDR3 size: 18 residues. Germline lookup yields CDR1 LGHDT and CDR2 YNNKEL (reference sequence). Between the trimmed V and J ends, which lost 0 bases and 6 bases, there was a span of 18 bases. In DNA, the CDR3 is TGTGCCAGCAGCCAAGATCTCTGGGGGGAACAGGAGGCCAACGTCCTGACTTTC. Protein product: CASSQDLWGEQEANVLTF.

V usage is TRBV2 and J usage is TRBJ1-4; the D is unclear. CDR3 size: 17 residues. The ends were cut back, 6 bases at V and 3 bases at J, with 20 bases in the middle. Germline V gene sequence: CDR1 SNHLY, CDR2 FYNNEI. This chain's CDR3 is CASSAPTGMAPNEKLFF. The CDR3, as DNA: TGTGCCAGCAGCGCCCCGACGGGGATGGCACCTAATGAAAAACTGTTTTTT.

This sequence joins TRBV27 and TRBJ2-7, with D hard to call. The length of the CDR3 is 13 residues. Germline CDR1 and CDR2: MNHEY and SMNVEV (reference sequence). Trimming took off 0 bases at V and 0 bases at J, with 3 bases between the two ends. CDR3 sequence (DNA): TGTGCCAGCAGTTTATCCGGCTCCTACGAGCAGTACTTC. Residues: CASSLSGSYEQYF.

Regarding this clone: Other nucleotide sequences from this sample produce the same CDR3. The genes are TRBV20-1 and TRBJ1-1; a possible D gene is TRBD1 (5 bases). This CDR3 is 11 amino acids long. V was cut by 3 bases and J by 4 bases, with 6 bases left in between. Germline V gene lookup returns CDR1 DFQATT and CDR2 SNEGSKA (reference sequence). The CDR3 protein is CSASGGTEAFF. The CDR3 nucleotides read TGCAGTGCTAGCGGGGGCACTGAAGCTTTCTTT.

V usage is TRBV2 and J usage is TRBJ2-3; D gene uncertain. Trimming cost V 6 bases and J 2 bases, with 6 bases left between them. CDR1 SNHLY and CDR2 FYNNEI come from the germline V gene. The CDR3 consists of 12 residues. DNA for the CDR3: TGTGCCAGCAGCGTCTCCACAGATACGCAGTATTTT. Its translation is CASSVSTDTQYF.

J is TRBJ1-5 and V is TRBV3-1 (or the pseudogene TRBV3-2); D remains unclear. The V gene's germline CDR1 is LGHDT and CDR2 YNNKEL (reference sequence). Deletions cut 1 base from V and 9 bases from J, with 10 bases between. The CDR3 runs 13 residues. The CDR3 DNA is TGTGCCAGCAGCCAAGGCCTCCGGGGGCCCCAGCATTTT. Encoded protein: CASSQGLRGPQHF.

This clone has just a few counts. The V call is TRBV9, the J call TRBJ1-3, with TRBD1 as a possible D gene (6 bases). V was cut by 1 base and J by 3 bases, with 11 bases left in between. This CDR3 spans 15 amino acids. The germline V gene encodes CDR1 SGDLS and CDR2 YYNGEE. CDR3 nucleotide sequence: TGTGCCAGCAGCGTACAGGGGCTAAGTGGAAACACCATATATTTT. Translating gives CASSVQGLSGNTIYF.

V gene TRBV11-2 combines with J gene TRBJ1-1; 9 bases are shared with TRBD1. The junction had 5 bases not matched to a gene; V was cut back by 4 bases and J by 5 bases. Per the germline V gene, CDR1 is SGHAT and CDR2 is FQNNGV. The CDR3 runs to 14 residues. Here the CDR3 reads CASSSTGGGTEAFF. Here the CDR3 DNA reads TGTGCCAGCAGCTCTACAGGGGGCGGAACTGAAGCTTTCTTT.

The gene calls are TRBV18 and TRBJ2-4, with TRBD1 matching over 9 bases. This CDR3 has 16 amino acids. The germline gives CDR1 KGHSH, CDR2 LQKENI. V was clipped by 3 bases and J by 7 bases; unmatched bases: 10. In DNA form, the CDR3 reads TGTGCCAGCTCACCCCGGGACAGGGTTTCACAGAACATTCAGTACTTC. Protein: CASSPRDRVSQNIQYF. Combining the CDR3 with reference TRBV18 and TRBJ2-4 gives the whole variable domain NAGVMQNPRHLVRRRGQEARLRCSPMKGHSHVYWYRQLPEEGLKFMVYLQKENIIDESGMPKERFSAEFPKEGPSILRIQQVVRGDSAAYFCASSPRDRVSQNIQYFGAGTRLSVL.

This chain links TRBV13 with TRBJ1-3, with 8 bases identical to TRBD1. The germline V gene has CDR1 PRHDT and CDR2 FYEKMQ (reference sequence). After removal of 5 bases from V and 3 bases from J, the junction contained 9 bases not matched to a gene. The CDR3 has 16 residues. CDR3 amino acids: CASSQPGQEDGNTIYF. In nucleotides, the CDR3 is TGTGCCAGCAGCCAACCGGGACAGGAGGATGGAAACACCATATATTTT.